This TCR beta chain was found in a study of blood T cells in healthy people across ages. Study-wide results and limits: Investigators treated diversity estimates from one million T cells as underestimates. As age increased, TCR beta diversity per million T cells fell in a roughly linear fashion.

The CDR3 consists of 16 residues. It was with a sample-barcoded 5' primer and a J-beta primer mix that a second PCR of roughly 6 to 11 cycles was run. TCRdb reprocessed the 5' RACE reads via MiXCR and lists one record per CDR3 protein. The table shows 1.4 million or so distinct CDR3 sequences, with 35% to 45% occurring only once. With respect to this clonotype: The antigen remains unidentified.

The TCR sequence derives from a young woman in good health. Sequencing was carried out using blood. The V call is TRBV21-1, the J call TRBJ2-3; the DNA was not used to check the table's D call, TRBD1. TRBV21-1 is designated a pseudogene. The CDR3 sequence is CASSKCKGDGTDTQYF. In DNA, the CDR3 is TGTGCCAGCAGCAAATGCAAGGGGGACGGCACAGATACGCAGTATTTT.